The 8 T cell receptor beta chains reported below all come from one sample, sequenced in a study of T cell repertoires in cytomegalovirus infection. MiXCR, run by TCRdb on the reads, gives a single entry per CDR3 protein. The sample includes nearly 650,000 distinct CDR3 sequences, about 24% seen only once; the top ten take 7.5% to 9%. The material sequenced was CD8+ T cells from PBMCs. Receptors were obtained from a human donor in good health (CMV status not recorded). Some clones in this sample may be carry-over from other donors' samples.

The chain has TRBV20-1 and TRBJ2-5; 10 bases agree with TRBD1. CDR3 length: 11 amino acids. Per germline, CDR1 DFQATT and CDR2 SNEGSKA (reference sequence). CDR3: CGQGGWETQYF. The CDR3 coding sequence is TGCGGACAGGGGGGTTGGGAGACCCAGTACTTC.

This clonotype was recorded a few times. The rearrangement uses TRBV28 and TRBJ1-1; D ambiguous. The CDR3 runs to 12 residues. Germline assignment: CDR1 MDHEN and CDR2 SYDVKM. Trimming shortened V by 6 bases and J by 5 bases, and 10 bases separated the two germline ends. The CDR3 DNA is TGTGCCAGCAGGACTAGAGGGACTGAAGCTTTCTTT. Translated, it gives CASRTRGTEAFF.

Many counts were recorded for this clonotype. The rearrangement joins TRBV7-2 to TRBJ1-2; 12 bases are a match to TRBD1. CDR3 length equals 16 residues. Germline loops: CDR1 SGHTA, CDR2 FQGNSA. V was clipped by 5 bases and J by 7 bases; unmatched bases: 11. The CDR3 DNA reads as TGTGCCAGCAGCACTAACCCGGGACAGGGGGCTGGTGGCTACACCTTC. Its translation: CASSTNPGQGAGGYTF.

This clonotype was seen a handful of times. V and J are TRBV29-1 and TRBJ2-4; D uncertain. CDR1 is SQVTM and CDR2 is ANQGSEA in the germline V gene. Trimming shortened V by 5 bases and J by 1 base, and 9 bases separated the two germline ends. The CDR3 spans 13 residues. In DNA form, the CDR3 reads TGCAGCGTTTCCGGGTCGGCCAAAAACATTCAGTACTTC. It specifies CSVSGSAKNIQYF.

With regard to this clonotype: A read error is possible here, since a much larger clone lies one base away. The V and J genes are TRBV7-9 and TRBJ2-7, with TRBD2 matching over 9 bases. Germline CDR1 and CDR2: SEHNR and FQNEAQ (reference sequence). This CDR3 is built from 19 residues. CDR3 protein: CTSSLKQGSKAGGYYEQYF. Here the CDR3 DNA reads TGTACCAGCAGTCTCAAGCAGGGCAGCAAAGCGGGGGGATACTACGAGCAGTACTTC. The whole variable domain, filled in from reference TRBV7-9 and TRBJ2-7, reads DTGVSQNPRHKITKRGQNVTFRCDPISEHNRLYWYRQTLGQGPEFLTYFQNEAQLEKSRLLSDRFSAERPKGSFSTLEIQRTEQGDSAMYLCTSSLKQGSKAGGYYEQYFGPGTRLTVT.

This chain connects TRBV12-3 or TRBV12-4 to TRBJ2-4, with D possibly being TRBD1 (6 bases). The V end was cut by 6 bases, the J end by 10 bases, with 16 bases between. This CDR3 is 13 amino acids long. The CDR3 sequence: CASSLQGIDIQYF. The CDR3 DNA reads TGTGCCAGCAGCCTCCAGGGGATAGATATTCAGTACTTC.

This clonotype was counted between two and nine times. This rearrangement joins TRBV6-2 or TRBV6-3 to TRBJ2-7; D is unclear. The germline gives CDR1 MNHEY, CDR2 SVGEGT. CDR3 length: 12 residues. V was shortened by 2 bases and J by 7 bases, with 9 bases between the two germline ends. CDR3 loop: CASSYPEKEQYV. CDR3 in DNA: TGTGCCAGCAGTTACCCCGAAAAGGAGCAGTACGTC.

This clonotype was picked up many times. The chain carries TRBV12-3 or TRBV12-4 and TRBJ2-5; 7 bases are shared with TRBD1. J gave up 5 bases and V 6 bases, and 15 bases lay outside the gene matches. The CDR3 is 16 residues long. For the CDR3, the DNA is TGTGCCAGCAGACAATCCGGGACAGAGGATGGGGAGACCCAGTACTTC. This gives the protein CASRQSGTEDGETQYF.